This is a list of T cell receptor beta chains from one sample in a study of memory CD4+ T cells and cytomegalovirus serostatus. Measured with immunoSEQ multiplex PCR; TCRdb has only the in-frame clones, and not every one. The sample holds some 60,000 clones, 60% to 75% seen once. The sample consisted of memory CD4+ T cells from blood. The origin of the receptors is an adult in good health and CMV-seropositive. Both conserved end residues are part of each CDR3. A D gene is named only where the DNA matches it firmly. For some rows the clone size is stated as once, few or many, or as a class when expanded; others skip it.

J: TRBJ2-7; D: -; size: -; V: TRBV14; CDR3: CASSGGPYEQYF; DNA: TGTGCCAGCAGTGGGGGGCCCTACGAGCAGTACTTC
J: TRBJ2-1; D: -; size: few; V: TRBV10-3; CDR3: CAISGWGSGFSRDEQFF; DNA: TGTGCCATCAGTGGGTGGGGATCAGGGTTTAGCCGAGATGAGCAGTTCTTC
J: TRBJ2-2; D: -; size: -; V: TRBV4-2; CDR3: CASSQEPHTGELFF; DNA: TGTGCCAGCAGCCAAGAACCGCACACCGGGGAGCTGTTTTTT
J: TRBJ2-5; D: TRBD1; size: -; V: TRBV27; CDR3: CASSLDGRGLETQYF; DNA: TGTGCCAGCAGTTTGGATGGCAGGGGGCTGGAGACCCAGTACTTC
J: TRBJ2-5; D: -; size: -; V: TRBV18; CDR3: CASSPLNQETQYF; DNA: TGTGCCAGCTCACCCCTTAACCAAGAGACCCAGTACTTC
J: TRBJ2-5; D: -; size: -; V: TRBV19; CDR3: CASRRSSIGGETQYF; DNA: TGTGCCAGTAGAAGGTCCTCAATCGGGGGTGAGACCCAGTACTTC
J: TRBJ1-3; D: -; size: -; V: TRBV4-2; CDR3: CASSQGGTGTRPGNTIYF; DNA: TGTGCCAGCAGCCAAGGAGGGACCGGGACCCGCCCGGGAAACACCATATATTTT
J: TRBJ2-3; D: TRBD2; size: once; V: TRBV7-2; CDR3: CAIGLGTSTDTQYF; DNA: TGTGCCATCGGACTAGGGACTAGCACAGATACGCAGTATTTT
J: TRBJ1-2; D: -; size: -; V: TRBV7-8; CDR3: CASSLGGWEAGYTF; DNA: TGTGCCAGCAGCTTAGGTGGTTGGGAGGCTGGCTACACCTTC
J: TRBJ2-3; D: -; size: once; V: TRBV6-5; CDR3: CASSQTDTQYF; DNA: TGTGCCAGCAGTCAAACAGATACGCAGTATTTT
J: TRBJ2-5; D: TRBD2; size: -; V: TRBV11-3; CDR3: CASSGLAGRETQYF; DNA: TGTGCCAGCAGCGGACTAGCGGGTAGAGAGACCCAGTACTTC
J: TRBJ2-7; D: -; size: few; V: TRBV11-2; CDR3: CASSTRVYEQYF; DNA: TGTGCCAGCAGCACCAGGGTATACGAGCAGTACTTC
J: TRBJ1-1; D: -; size: -; V: TRBV27; CDR3: CASQKYRGNTEAFF; DNA: TGTGCCAGCCAAAAGTATCGGGGGAACACTGAAGCTTTCTTT
J: TRBJ2-1; D: TRBD1; size: -; V: TRBV18; CDR3: CASSSGPGQGKTYNEQFF; DNA: TGTGCCAGCTCATCTGGTCCGGGACAGGGAAAGACCTACAATGAGCAGTTCTTC
J: TRBJ2-1; D: -; size: -; V: TRBV7-2; CDR3: CASSLAGSNEQFF; DNA: TGTGCCAGCAGCTTAGCGGGGTCTAATGAGCAGTTCTTC
J: TRBJ1-2; D: -; size: -; V: TRBV28; CDR3: CASSLRGQLSAYGYTF; DNA: TGTGCCAGCAGTTTGCGGGGACAACTCTCTGCCTATGGCTACACCTTC
J: TRBJ1-1; D: TRBD1; size: -; V: TRBV18; CDR3: CASSQGQGDLNTEAFF; DNA: TGTGCCAGCTCCCAGGGACAGGGGGACTTGAACACTGAAGCTTTCTTT
J: TRBJ1-3; D: -; size: few; V: TRBV30; CDR3: CAWTSSWNTIYF; DNA: TGTGCCTGGACGTCCTCGTGGAACACCATATATTTT
J: TRBJ2-5; D: TRBD2; size: -; V: TRBV5-1; CDR3: CASSLRLAGGTETQYF; DNA: TGCGCCAGCAGCTTACGACTAGCGGGAGGGACGGAGACCCAGTACTTC
J: TRBJ2-3; D: -; size: few; V: TRBV2; CDR3: CASSEAPSTSTDTQYF; DNA: TGTGCCAGCAGTGAAGCGCCTAGTACTAGCACAGATACGCAGTATTTT
J: TRBJ2-4; D: TRBD2; size: -; V: TRBV4-3; CDR3: CASSQGGRGVGNIQYF; DNA: TGCGCCAGCAGCCAAGGGGGGAGGGGTGTAGGAAACATTCAGTACTTC
J: TRBJ2-1; D: -; size: -; V: TRBV6-6; CDR3: CASSRGLTGINEQFF; DNA: TGTGCCAGCAGTCGAGGATTAACAGGTATCAATGAGCAGTTCTTC
J: TRBJ2-5; D: -; size: -; V: TRBV4-3; CDR3: CASSQGNSGGEETQYF; DNA: TGCGCCAGCAGCCAAGGGAACTCAGGCGGAGAAGAGACCCAGTACTTC
J: TRBJ2-3; D: TRBD2; size: -; V: TRBV11-2; CDR3: CASSLGAREVTDTQYF; DNA: TGTGCCAGCAGCTTAGGGGCTCGGGAGGTGACAGATACGCAGTATTTT
J: TRBJ2-3; D: TRBD2; size: -; V: TRBV7-7; CDR3: CASSRGLAGSTDTQYF; DNA: TGTGCCAGCAGCCGTGGTCTAGCGGGAAGCACAGATACGCAGTATTTT
J: TRBJ2-1; D: TRBD2; size: -; V: TRBV5-1; CDR3: CASSSILAGGGGEQFF; DNA: TGCGCCAGCAGCTCGATACTAGCGGGAGGGGGCGGTGAGCAGTTCTTC
J: TRBJ2-2; D: TRBD2; size: -; V: TRBV7-3; CDR3: CASSPSLAGAGGSGELFF; DNA: TGTGCCAGCAGCCCAAGTCTAGCGGGAGCCGGTGGGTCCGGGGAGCTGTTTTTT
J: TRBJ2-1; D: -; size: -; V: TRBV21-1; CDR3: CASSKVCCFDEQFF; DNA: TGTGCCAGCAGCAAAGTGTGTTGTTTTGATGAGCAGTTCTTC
J: TRBJ1-1; D: -; size: once; V: TRBV5-6; CDR3: CASSLGAGYTEAFF; DNA: TGTGCCAGCAGCTTGGGGGCCGGATACACTGAAGCTTTCTTT
J: TRBJ2-3; D: TRBD1; size: -; V: TRBV27; CDR3: CASSPRRDRGRSPTDTQYF; DNA: TGTGCCAGCAGTCCACGACGGGACAGGGGGCGAAGTCCCACAGATACGCAGTATTTT
J: TRBJ2-5; D: TRBD1; size: -; V: TRBV4-3; CDR3: CASSQGTGGETQYF; DNA: TGCGCCAGCAGCCAAGGGACAGGGGGAGAGACCCAGTACTTC
J: TRBJ2-3; D: -; size: -; V: TRBV2; CDR3: CASTAEYTDTQYF; DNA: TGTGCCAGCACGGCAGAATACACAGATACGCAGTATTTT
J: TRBJ2-5; D: -; size: -; V: TRBV11-1; CDR3: CASSLGETQYF; DNA: TGTGCCAGCAGCTTAGGGGAGACCCAGTACTTC
J: TRBJ2-7; D: -; size: -; V: TRBV11-2; CDR3: CASSLTRVYGEQYF; DNA: TGTGCCAGCAGCTTGACCAGGGTTTATGGCGAGCAGTACTTC
J: TRBJ2-5; D: TRBD2; size: few; V: TRBV19; CDR3: CASSRLAGAVGLETQYF; DNA: TGTGCCAGTAGTAGACTAGCGGGAGCAGTAGGTCTAGAGACCCAGTACTTC
J: TRBJ2-1; D: TRBD2; size: -; V: TRBV29-1; CDR3: CSVEGRDGLVGIF; DNA: TGCAGCGTTGAAGGCAGAGATGGACTAGTTGGGATCTTC
J: TRBJ1-3; D: -; size: -; V: TRBV19; CDR3: CASSENWSGNTIYF; DNA: TGTGCCAGCTCAGAAAACTGGAGTGGAAACACCATATATTTT
J: TRBJ1-4; D: -; size: -; V: TRBV5-1; CDR3: CASSEGGTNEKLFF; DNA: TGCGCCAGCAGCGAGGGGGGAACTAATGAAAAACTGTTTTTT
J: TRBJ2-3; D: -; size: -; V: TRBV28; CDR3: CASSSLGTSSTDTQYF; DNA: TGTGCCAGCAGTTCTCTGGGAACATCTAGCACAGATACGCAGTATTTT
J: TRBJ2-3; D: -; size: -; V: TRBV28; CDR3: CASSSPSGTDTQYF; DNA: TGTGCCAGCAGTTCCCCCTCCGGGACAGATACGCAGTATTTT
J: TRBJ2-1; D: -; size: -; V: TRBV4-3; CDR3: CASSQEGLESNEQFF; DNA: TGCGCCAGCAGCCAAGAAGGCCTAGAATCTAATGAGCAGTTCTTC
J: TRBJ2-7; D: -; size: -; V: TRBV7-9; CDR3: CASASAYEQYF; DNA: TGTGCCAGCGCCTCGGCCTACGAGCAGTACTTC
J: TRBJ2-1; D: TRBD1; size: -; V: TRBV27; CDR3: CASSSFRGKSYNEQFF; DNA: TGTGCCAGCAGTTCCTTCAGGGGGAAGTCCTACAATGAGCAGTTCTTC